The clone carrying this TCR beta chain was detected only a few times. Its antigen is unidentified. This sample stems from a study of beta chain features in type 1 diabetes. Study summary: Sorted cells examined across all samples numbered around 110,000,000. Study results and caveats: In all four CD4+ subsets, TCRB CDR3 length was significantly, moderately reduced in type 1 diabetes.

The V gene lost 1 base and the J gene lost 2 bases, with 6 bases spanning the gap. In germline, CDR1 is SGDLS, CDR2 YYNGEE. The CDR3 extends over 14 amino acids. Reverse transcription of all isolated RNA meant that expressed TCRB transcripts were sequenced. Here immunoSEQ multiplex PCR was the method, and the copy in TCRdb shows in-frame clones only, minus some. The table has about 650,000 clones, about an eighth seen once. In all sorted populations, purity surpassed 98%. The sequencing input was naive CD4+ T cells from blood. The TCR was taken from a man aged 25-45 years with type 1 diabetes. The V call is TRBV9, the J call TRBJ1-4; D unresolved. Here the CDR3 reads CASSVSGTNEKLFF. DNA of the CDR3: TGTGCCAGCAGCGTAAGCGGTACTAATGAAAAACTGTTTTTT.